This T cell receptor beta chain was sequenced for a study of blood T cell repertoires in COVID-19. The wider study: Sources were T cells, B-cell-depleted T cells, or PBMCs; the material itself was cDNA or gDNA.

This CDR3 comprises 11 residues. The V gene's germline CDR1 is SGDLS and CDR2 YYNGEE. Original processing notes: How many nucleated cells were present was estimated from reference gene primer amplification. The assay was immunoSEQ multiplex PCR, and TCRdb's table has in-frame clones only and misses some. V and J calls and clone size are given by that table; D and trimming were obtained from the DNA. The table lists approximately 70,000 clones, 80% to 85% of them singletons. The sequence was obtained from a woman aged 55-69 years with acute or convalescent COVID-19. The sample comprised peripheral blood. V usage is TRBV9 and J usage is TRBJ1-2; 8 nucleotides line up with TRBD1. DNA of the CDR3: TGTGGACAGGGGCGGCGGGGAGGCTACACCTTC. This gives the protein CGQGRRGGYTF. The full variable domain, with the rest looked up from reference TRBV9 and TRBJ1-2, is DSGVTQTPKHLITATGQRVTLRCSPRSGDLSVYWYQQSLDQGLQFLIQYYNGEERAKGNILERFSAQQFPDLHSELNLSSLELGDSALYFCGQGRRGGYTFGSGTRLTVV.